This entry features one TCR beta chain sequence. What antigen it recognizes has not been identified. No base qualities exist here, and no much larger clone lies one base off it. This entry belongs to a study of T cell responses to AZD1222 COVID-19 vaccine (dated by TCRdb to the early 2020s). Turning to the overall study: TCR sequencing covered 230 to 250 trial participants: 207 given two doses of AZD1222 and approximately 26 given two doses of MenACWY control vaccine. Trial participants were enrolled into age subgroups of 18-55, 56-69 and 70-plus years, which contained approximately 150, 30 and 60 TCR-sequenced participants, respectively. The paper as a whole reports these results and caveats: Participants were mostly white British and included more females than males, and it was suggested by the authors that clonal diversity may have been underestimated. Reportedly, almost half of the unique spike-specific TCRs recognized epitopes lying outside the regions that are mutated in the B.1.351 and B.1.1.7 variants. Because no day 14 peak-response samples were available, the repertoires could be characterized only after the peak T cell response. Conclusions about previously exposed vaccinees are limited because only five to seven AZD1222 recipients were SARS-CoV-2 seropositive at baseline. The vaccine-associated CD4 TCRs covered the entire spike protein, and the dominant responses fell in regions 160-218 and 743-854. Spike-specific TCR breadth and depth rose significantly after two AZD1222 doses compared with day 0 and with MenACWY recipients. In the small 56-69-year group, the increase in depth fell short of significance, most likely because of low power.

CDR1 MDHEN and CDR2 SYDVKM are derived from the germline V gene. From the cysteine through the phenylalanine, the CDR3 covers 15 amino acids. Of all the DNA, just the CDR3 is kept, 45 bases in frame from base 1. Clipping removes 1 base from V and 7 bases from J, with 5 as the unmatched junction base count. Explained via the paper, the time point label denotes: baseline before first vaccination. Taken with the paper, the label for treatment or condition translates to: meningococcal conjugate vaccine given as trial control. Vaccinee samples were obtained from the UK trials COV001 and COV002, which included a single-blind randomized controlled phase 2/3 trial of AZD1222 (ChAdOx1 nCoV-19) in healthy adults. Trial participant PBMC samples were collected at day 0 and day 28 after the second dose for TCRbeta chain sequencing. The CDR3 regions of human TCRbeta chains were analyzed by immunosequencing. The original pipeline was this. Repertoire TCRs were checked for matches against a reference library of SARS-CoV-2-specific TCRs that had been generated using the MIRA antigen-specificity platform. Breadth meant the fraction of unique TCRs that were SARS-CoV-2-associated, whereas depth meant the fraction of total T cells that were SARS-CoV-2-associated. Using the MIRA data, each spike-specific TCR was mapped to the spike region that the TCR reacts to and placed in a CD4 or CD8 class. Log10-transformed breadth and depth values were compared by one-way ANOVA with Sidak's multiple comparisons tests. In its TCRdb copy, this immuneACCESS table keeps in-frame sequences only and misses some clones. Where compared with another copy, unresolved V genes explain less than half of these, and the others have no known cause. That table gives V, J and clone size, and the DNA gave D and trimming. The sample table lists about 190,000 clones, about 89% of them with a count of one. The ten largest clones take up approximately 2.5% of the sample.

The chain uses TRBV28 and TRBJ1-5, and 9 junction bases match TRBD1. This TCR was recovered from an adult in good health. The specimen was peripheral blood, collected on day 0 of MenACWY control vaccination. The DNA reads as follows: TGTGCCAGCAGTTTATCGGGACAGGGAGGGCAGCCCCAGCATTTT. It translates as CASSLSGQGGQPQHF. The variable domain in full, with residues beyond the CDR3 obtained from the reference TRBV28 and TRBJ1-5 genes, is DVKVTQSSRYLVKRTGEKVFLECVQDMDHENMFWYRQDPGLGLRLIYFSYDVKMKEKGDIPEGYSVSREKKERFSLILESASTNQTSMYLCASSLSGQGGQPQHFGDGTRLSIL.